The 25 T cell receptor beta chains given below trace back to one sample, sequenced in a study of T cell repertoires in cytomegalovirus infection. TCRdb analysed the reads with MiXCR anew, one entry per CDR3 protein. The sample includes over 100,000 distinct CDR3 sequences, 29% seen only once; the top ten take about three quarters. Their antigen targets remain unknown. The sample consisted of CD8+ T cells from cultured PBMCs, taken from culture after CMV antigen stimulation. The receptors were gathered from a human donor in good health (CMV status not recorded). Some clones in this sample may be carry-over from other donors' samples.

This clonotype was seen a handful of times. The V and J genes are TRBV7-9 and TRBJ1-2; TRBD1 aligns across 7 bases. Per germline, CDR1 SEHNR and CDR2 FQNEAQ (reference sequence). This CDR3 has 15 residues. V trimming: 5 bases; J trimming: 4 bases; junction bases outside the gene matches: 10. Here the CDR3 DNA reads TGTGCCAGCAGCCCCGGGACAGACATCCTCTATGGCTACACCTTC. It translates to CASSPGTDILYGYTF.

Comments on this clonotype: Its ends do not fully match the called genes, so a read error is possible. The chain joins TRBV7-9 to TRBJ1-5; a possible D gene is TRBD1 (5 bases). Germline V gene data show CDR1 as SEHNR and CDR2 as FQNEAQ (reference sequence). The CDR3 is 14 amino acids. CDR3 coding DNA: TGTGTCAGCAGCGTAGGGACGGACTATCAGCCCCAGCATTTT. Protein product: CVSSVGTDYQPQHF.

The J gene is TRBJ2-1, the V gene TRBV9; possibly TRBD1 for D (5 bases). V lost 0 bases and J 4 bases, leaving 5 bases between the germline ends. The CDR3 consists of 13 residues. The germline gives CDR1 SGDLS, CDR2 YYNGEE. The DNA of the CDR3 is TGTGCCAGCAGCGTAGGACAGTACAATGAGCAGTTCTTC. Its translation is CASSVGQYNEQFF.

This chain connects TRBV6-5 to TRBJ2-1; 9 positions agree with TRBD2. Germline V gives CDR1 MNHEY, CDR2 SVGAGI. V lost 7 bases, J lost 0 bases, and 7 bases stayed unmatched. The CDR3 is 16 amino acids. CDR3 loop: CASKLAGANSYNEQFF. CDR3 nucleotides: TGTGCCAGCAAATTAGCGGGGGCCAACTCCTACAATGAGCAGTTCTTC.

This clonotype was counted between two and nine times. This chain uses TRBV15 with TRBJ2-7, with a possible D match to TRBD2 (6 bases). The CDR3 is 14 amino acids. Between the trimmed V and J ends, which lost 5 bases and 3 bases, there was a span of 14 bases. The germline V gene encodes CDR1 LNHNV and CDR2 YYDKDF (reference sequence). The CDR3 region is CATSGGVSGYEQYF. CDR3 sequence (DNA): TGTGCCACCAGCGGAGGGGTTTCTGGCTACGAGCAGTACTTC.

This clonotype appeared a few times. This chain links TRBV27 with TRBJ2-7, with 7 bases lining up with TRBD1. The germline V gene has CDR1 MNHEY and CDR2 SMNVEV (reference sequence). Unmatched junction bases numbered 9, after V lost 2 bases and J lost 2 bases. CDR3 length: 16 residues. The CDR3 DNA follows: TGTGCCAGCAGTTTAGCCTGGGGGCAGGGGGCCTACGAGCAGTACTTC. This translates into CASSLAWGQGAYEQYF.

The CDR3 is CASSIVGGYSNQPQHF. CDR3 nucleotides: TGTGCCAGTAGTATAGTAGGGGGTTATAGCAATCAGCCCCAGCATTTT. The V gene is TRBV19, the J gene TRBJ1-5, with D maybe TRBD1 (6 bases). The CDR3 runs 16 residues. Germline CDR1 and CDR2: LNHDA and SQIVND (reference sequence). V was clipped by 1 base and J by 0 bases, with 10 bases between them.

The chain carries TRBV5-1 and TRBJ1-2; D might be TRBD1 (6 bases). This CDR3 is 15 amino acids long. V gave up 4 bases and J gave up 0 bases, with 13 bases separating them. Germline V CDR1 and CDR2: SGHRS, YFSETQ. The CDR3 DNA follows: TGCGCCAGCAGCGCCGGGACAACTACTAACTATGGCTACACCTTC. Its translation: CASSAGTTTNYGYTF.

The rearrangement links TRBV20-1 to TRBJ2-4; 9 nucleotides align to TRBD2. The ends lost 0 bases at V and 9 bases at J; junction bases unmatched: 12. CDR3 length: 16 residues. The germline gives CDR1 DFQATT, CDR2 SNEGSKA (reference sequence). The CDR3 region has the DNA TGCAGTGCTAGAGATCGGACTAGCGCGGTCCAGGGCATTCAGTACTTC. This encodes CSARDRTSAVQGIQYF.

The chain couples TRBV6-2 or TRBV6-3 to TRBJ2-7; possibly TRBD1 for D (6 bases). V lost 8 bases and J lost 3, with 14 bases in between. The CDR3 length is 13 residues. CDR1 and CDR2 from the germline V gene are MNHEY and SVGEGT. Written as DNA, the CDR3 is TGTGCCAGCGAAGACAGGCTCGGCTACGAGCAGTACTTC. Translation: CASEDRLGYEQYF.

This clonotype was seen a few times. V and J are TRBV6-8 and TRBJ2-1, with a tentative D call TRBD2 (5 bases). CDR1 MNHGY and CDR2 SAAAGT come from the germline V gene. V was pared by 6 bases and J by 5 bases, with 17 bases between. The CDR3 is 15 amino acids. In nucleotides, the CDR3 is TGTGCCAGCAGCCACGGACTGAGTGAAAACAATGAGCAGTTCTTC. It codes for CASSHGLSENNEQFF.

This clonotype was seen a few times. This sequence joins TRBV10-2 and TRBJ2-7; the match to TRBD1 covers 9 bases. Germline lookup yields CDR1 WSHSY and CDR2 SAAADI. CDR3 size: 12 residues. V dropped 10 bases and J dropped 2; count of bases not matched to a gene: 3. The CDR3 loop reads CATRQGAYEQYF. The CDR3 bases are TGCGCCACCCGACAGGGGGCCTACGAGCAGTACTTC.

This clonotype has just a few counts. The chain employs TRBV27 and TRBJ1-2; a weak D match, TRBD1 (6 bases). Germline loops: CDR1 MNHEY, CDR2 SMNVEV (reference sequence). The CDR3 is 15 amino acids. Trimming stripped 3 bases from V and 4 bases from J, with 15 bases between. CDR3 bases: TGTGCCAGCAGTTTGGGGGCGGGGACGGCCTATGGCTACACCTTC. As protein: CASSLGAGTAYGYTF.

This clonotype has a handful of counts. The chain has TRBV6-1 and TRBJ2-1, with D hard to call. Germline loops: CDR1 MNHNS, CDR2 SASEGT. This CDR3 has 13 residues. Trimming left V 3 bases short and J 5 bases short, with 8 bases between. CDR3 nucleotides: TGTGCCAGCAGTGAGTGGGAAAACAATGAGCAGTTCTTC. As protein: CASSEWENNEQFF.

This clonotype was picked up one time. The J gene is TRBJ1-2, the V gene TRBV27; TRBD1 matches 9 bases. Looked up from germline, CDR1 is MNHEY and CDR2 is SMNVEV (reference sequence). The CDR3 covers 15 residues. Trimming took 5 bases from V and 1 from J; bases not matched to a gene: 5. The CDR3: CASSDRDRDNYGYTF. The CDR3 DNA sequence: TGTGCCAGCAGTGACAGGGACAGGGATAACTATGGCTACACCTTC.

CDR3 amino acids: CASSLEVFTGELFF. The CDR3 nucleotides are TGTGCCAGCAGTTTAGAGGTTTTCACCGGGGAGCTGTTTTTT. V usage is TRBV28 and J usage is TRBJ2-2; unclear D gene. The CDR3 is made up of 14 amino acids. CDR1 is MDHEN and CDR2 is SYDVKM in the germline V gene. Trimming took 2 bases from V and 4 from J, leaving 8 bases between them.

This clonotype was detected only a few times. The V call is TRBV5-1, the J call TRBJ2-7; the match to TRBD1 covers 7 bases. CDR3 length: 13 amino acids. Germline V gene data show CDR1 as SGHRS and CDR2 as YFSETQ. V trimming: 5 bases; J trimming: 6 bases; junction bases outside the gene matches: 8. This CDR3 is CASSLLTGSEQYF. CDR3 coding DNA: TGCGCCAGCAGTCTTTTGACAGGGAGCGAGCAGTACTTC.

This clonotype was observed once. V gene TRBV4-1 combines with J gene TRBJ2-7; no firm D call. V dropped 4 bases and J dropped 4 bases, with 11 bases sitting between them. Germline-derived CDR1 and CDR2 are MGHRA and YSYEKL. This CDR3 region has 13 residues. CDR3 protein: CASSPGLLYEQYF. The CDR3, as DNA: TGCGCCAGCAGCCCCGGGCTTTTATACGAGCAGTACTTC.

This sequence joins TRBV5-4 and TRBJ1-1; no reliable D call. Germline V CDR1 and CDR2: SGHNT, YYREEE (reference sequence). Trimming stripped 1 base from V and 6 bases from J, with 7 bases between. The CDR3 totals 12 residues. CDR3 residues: CASSLTGSEAFF. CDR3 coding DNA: TGTGCCAGCAGCTTGACTGGATCTGAAGCTTTCTTT.

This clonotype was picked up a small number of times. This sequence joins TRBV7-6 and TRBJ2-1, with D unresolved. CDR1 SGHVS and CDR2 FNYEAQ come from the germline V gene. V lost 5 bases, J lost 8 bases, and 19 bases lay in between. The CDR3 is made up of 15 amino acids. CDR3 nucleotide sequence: TGTGCCAGCAGCCTTTTCGGCAGCTTACGGGATGAGCAGTTCTTC. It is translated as CASSLFGSLRDEQFF.

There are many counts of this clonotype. This CDR3 reads CAIEASVTEAFF. DNA of the CDR3: TGTGCTATTGAGGCCAGTGTAACTGAAGCTTTCTTT. V usage is TRBV7-8 and J usage is TRBJ1-1; D is uncertain. The CDR3 is 12 residues long. Germline V gene lookup returns CDR1 SGHVS and CDR2 FQNEAQ.

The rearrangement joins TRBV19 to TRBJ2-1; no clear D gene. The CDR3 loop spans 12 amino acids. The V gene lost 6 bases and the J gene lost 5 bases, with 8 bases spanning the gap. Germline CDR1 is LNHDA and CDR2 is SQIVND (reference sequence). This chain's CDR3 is CASSGPHNEQFF. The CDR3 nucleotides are TGTGCCAGTAGCGGCCCCCACAATGAGCAGTTCTTC.

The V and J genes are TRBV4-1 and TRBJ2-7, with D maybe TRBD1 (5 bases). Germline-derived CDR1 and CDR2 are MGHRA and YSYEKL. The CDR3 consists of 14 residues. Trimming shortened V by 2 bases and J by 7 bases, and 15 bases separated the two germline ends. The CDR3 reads CASSQISGISEQYF. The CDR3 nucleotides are TGCGCCAGCAGCCAAATTTCAGGGATCTCTGAGCAGTACTTC.

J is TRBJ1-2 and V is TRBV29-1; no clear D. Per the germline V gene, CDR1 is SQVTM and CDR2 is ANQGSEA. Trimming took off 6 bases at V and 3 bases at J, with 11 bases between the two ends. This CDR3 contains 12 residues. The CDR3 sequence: CSVAHPHYGYTF. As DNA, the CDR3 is TGCAGCGTCGCCCACCCCCACTATGGCTACACCTTC.

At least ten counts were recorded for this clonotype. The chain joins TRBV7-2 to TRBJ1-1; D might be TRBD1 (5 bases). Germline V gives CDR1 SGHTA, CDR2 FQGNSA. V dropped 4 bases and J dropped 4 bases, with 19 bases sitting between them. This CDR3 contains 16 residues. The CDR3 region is CASSSARAPLGTEAFF. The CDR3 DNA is TGTGCCAGCAGCTCCGCCAGGGCACCGTTAGGCACTGAAGCTTTCTTT.